Below, 10 T cell receptor beta chains from the same sample are listed, as sequenced in a study of CD4 T cells in relation to SARS-CoV-2 and coronaviruses. The table came from immunoSEQ multiplex PCR; TCRdb's copy has only in-frame clones and leaves some out. The table includes about 23,000 clones, around three quarters detected once. The unexposed donors gave CD4+ T cells in about 2010-2019, prior to COVID-19. After about 11 days of culture, CD4+ T cells were isolated. Their antigen targets remain unknown. Sample: CD4+ T cells from PBMCs, cultured in vitro. The source of these receptors is a human donor in good health.

The chain couples TRBV5-5 to TRBJ1-2; D unclear. The CDR3 consists of 14 residues. Per the germline V gene, CDR1 is SGHKS and CDR2 is YYEKEE (reference sequence). The V end was cut by 5 bases, the J end by 8 bases, with 19 bases between. The CDR3 reads CASSAPGRGRGYTF. The CDR3 DNA reads TGTGCCAGCAGTGCCCCGGGGAGAGGACGGGGCTACACCTTC. Filled out from reference TRBV5-5 and TRBJ1-2, the complete variable domain reads DAGVTQSPTHLIKTRGQQVTLRCSPISGHKSVSWYQQVLGQGPQFIFQYYEKEERGRGNFPDRFSARQFPNYSSELNVNALLLGDSALYLCASSAPGRGRGYTFGSGTRLTVV.

The chain is built from TRBV7-2 and TRBJ1-6, with D unresolved. The length of the CDR3 is 15 residues. Germline CDR1 SGHTA, CDR2 FQGNSA. The V gene lost 2 bases and the J gene lost 4 bases, with 9 bases spanning the gap. The CDR3 region has the DNA TGTGCCAGCAGCTTACGGGGAAGGTATAATTCACCCCTCCACTTT. Translating it yields CASSLRGRYNSPLHF.

The rearrangement joins TRBV29-1 to TRBJ2-5; D gene uncertain. Germline CDR1 and CDR2: SQVTM and ANQGSEA. This CDR3 is 13 amino acids long. Trimming removed 4 bases from V and 4 bases from J, with 13 bases in between. CDR3 coding DNA: TGCAGCGTTGGTTTCAGTAACCGAGAGACCCAGTACTTC. It encodes CSVGFSNRETQYF.

This clone has only one observation. The rearrangement uses TRBV18 and TRBJ2-4, with D tentatively TRBD2 (6 bases). V gave up 1 base and J gave up 4 bases, with 14 bases separating them. The CDR3 is 16 amino acids. Per germline, CDR1 KGHSH and CDR2 LQKENI. The CDR3: CASSPLGAGLKNIQYF. DNA of the CDR3: TGTGCCAGCTCACCACTTGGAGCGGGCCTGAAAAACATTCAGTACTTC.

The rearrangement links TRBV6-5 to TRBJ2-1, with unresolved D. Germline CDR1 reads MNHEY; CDR2 reads SVGAGI. The CDR3 totals 15 residues. With 2 bases removed from V and 3 bases from J, the gap between germline ends came to 11 bases. This CDR3 reads CASSYGSRHYNEQFF. As DNA, the CDR3 is TGTGCCAGCAGTTACGGGTCCCGGCACTACAATGAGCAGTTCTTC.

V is TRBV4-1 and J is TRBJ2-5, with no clear D. V was pared by 3 bases and J by 0 bases, with 8 bases between. Germline V gene data show CDR1 as MGHRA and CDR2 as YSYEKL. This CDR3 region has 14 residues. CDR3 loop: CASSHSADQETQYF. CDR3 in DNA: TGCGCCAGCAGCCATTCTGCGGACCAAGAGACCCAGTACTTC.

The genes are TRBV23-1 and TRBJ2-5; TRBD2 matches 8 bases. TRBV23-1 is an open reading frame, and its role is uncertain. V gave up 0 bases and J gave up 5 bases; unmatched junction bases: 11. The CDR3 is 17 amino acids. CDR3 residues: CASSQSLAAEKGETQYF. The CDR3 bases are TGCGCCAGCAGTCAATCACTAGCGGCAGAAAAAGGGGAGACCCAGTACTTC.

The J gene is TRBJ1-5, the V gene TRBV6-5; the D is unclear. The CDR3 consists of 13 residues. Looked up from germline, CDR1 is MNHEY and CDR2 is SVGAGI. V gave up 10 bases and J gave up 9 bases, with 19 bases separating them. The CDR3 nucleotides read TGTGCCATTCGGACGGACCGGATAGGGCCCCAGCATTTT. This sequence encodes CAIRTDRIGPQHF.

The chain couples TRBV14 to TRBJ1-1; D gene ambiguous. V was trimmed by 0 bases and J by 5 bases, leaving 7 bases between them. The CDR3 is 13 residues long. Looked up from germline, CDR1 is SGHDN and CDR2 is FVKESK. The CDR3, as DNA: TGTGCCAGCAGCCAAGAAAGGATAACTGAAGCTTTCTTT. It encodes CASSQERITEAFF.

V usage is TRBV7-3 and J usage is TRBJ2-3; 10 bases agree with TRBD2. The CDR3 has 15 residues. The germline CDR1 and CDR2 sequences are SGHTA and FQGTGA. Trimming took 4 bases from V and 2 from J; bases not matched to a gene: 3. For the CDR3, the DNA is TGTGCCAGCAGCTCACTAGCGGGGATCACAGATACGCAGTATTTT. As protein: CASSSLAGITDTQYF. Variable domain in full (rest from reference TRBV7-3 and TRBJ2-3): GAGVSQTPSNKVTEKGKYVELRCDPISGHTALYWYRQSLGQGPEFLIYFQGTGAADDSGLPNDRFFAVRPEGSVSTLKIQRTERGDSAVYLCASSSLAGITDTQYFGPGTRLTVL.